This entry concerns a single T cell receptor (beta chain). V was pared by 7 bases and J by 1 base, with 11 bases between. The CDR3 totals 13 residues. Germline assignment: CDR1 ENHRY and CDR2 SYGVKD. This sample is drawn from a study of shared clonotypes between healthy human individuals. Study-level information: Three plates were used per donor for CD4 naive, three for CD4 memory, two for CD8 naive and one for CD8 memory.

Measured with immunoSEQ multiplex PCR; TCRdb has only the in-frame clones, and not every one. Of over a million clones in the sample, about four fifths were seen once. None of the donors, who were healthy HIV-negative adults, had recently had acute infections or vaccinations. The receptor was derived from a man younger than 35 in good health. Some clones in this sample may be carry-over from other donors' samples. Material: memory CD4+ T cells from PBMCs. Documented subset: CD45RA-negative fraction. V is TRBV10-3 and J is TRBJ2-7; D gene uncertain. CDR3 sequence (DNA): TGTGCCATCATGGATCTGATTTCCTACGAGCAGTACTTC. It codes for CAIMDLISYEQYF.